This T cell receptor (beta chain) was recovered during a study of OX40 agonist ivuxolimab in advanced cancers. Method: immunoSEQ multiplex PCR; TCRdb's copy keeps in-frame clones and lacks some. The table has fewer than 95,000 clones, 85% seen once. Deletions cut 5 bases from V and 5 bases from J, with 15 bases between. The germline gives CDR1 LNHDA, CDR2 SQIVND (reference sequence). This CDR3 spans 14 amino acids. The origin of this receptor is an adult with an advanced solid tumor such as melanoma, head and neck, liver or kidney cancer. This specimen was CD4+ or CD8+ T cells sorted from blood, taken in a trial of the OX40 agonist ivuxolimab. The chain uses TRBV19 and TRBJ2-5; tentative D call: TRBD1 (5 bases). CDR3 loop: CASSPQGIRETQYF. Here the CDR3 DNA reads TGTGCCAGTAGTCCTCAGGGTATCAGGGAGACCCAGTACTTC.